This TCR beta chain was observed in a study of blood T cells in healthy people across ages. Looking at the study overall: T cells yielded about one barcoded beta molecule per two cells through template switching.

Next came a second PCR, run for about 7 to 12 cycles, which used a sample-barcoded 5' primer along with a J-beta primer mix. TCRdb reanalysed the 5' RACE reads using MiXCR and keeps one entry per CDR3 protein. The data contain 790,000 or so distinct CDR3 sequences, more than 50% of them seen just once; the ten biggest clones take up roughly 24%. V dropped 0 bases and J dropped 3 bases, with 9 bases sitting between them. Germline V gene sequence: CDR1 SQVTM, CDR2 ANQGSEA. The CDR3 is 14 amino acids. The J gene is TRBJ2-1, the V gene TRBV29-1; weak D call: TRBD1 (6 bases). Sample: blood. This receptor was taken from a man between 40 and 49 years old in good health. CDR3 DNA sequence: TGCAGCGTTGAAGAGGGGACAAACTACAATGAGCAGTTCTTC. Translating gives CSVEEGTNYNEQFF.